This TCR beta chain was identified during a study of T-cell memory formation after mild COVID-19. Whole-study findings and limits: Day 15 to 85 contracting clones showed balanced CD4/CD8; later expanders leaned CD4+. Researchers report contracting CD4+ clones mostly in CM and EM, with CD8+ clones in EMRA. Within pre-infection memory, some responding clones were found, suggesting cross-reactive memory joined.

CDR1 and CDR2 from the germline V gene are SEHNR and FQNEAQ (reference sequence). The V gene lost 5 bases and the J gene lost 2 bases, with 12 bases spanning the gap. The CDR3 runs to 14 residues. TCRdb analysed the 5' RACE reads with MiXCR anew, one entry per CDR3 protein. This table has approximately 260,000 distinct CDR3 sequences, roughly 15% appearing once. This clonotype was observed at least ten times. What it binds is unknown. The genes are TRBV7-9 and TRBJ2-5, with a possible D match to TRBD2 (7 bases). The clonotype comes from a young man who had mild COVID-19 (a few samples of this study predate the infection). Cell type and time point are not known. The source material was PBMCs or a T cell subset sorted from them (not recorded which). CDR3 bases: TGTGCCAGCAGCGTGGGAGGGGGTCAAGAGACCCAGTACTTC. Amino acid sequence: CASSVGGGQETQYF.